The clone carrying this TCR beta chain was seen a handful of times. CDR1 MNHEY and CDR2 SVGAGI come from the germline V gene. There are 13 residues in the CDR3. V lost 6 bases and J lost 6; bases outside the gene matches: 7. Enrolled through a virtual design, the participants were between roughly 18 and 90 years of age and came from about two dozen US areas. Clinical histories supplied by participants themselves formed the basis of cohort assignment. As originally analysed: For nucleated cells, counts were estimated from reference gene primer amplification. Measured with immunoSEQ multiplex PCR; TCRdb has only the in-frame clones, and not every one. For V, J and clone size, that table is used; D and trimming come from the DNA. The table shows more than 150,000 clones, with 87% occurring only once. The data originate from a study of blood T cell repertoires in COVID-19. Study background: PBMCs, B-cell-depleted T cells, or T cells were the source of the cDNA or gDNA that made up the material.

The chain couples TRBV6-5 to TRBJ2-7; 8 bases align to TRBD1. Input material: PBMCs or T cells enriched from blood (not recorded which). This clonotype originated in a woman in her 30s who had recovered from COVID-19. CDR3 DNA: TGTGCCAGCAGAAGGACAGGGTCTCTCGAGCAGTACTTC. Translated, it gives CASRRTGSLEQYF.